The clone carrying this TCR beta chain has just one count. This specimen comes from a study of blood T cell repertoires in COVID-19. Study context: From T cells, B-cell-depleted T cells, or PBMCs came the material, which was cDNA or gDNA.

CDR1 and CDR2 from the germline V gene are SNHLY and FYNNEI. Germline trimming cut 8 bases from V and 5 bases from J; bases unmatched to any gene: 16. The CDR3 runs to 18 residues. Sequencing used immunoSEQ multiplex PCR; TCRdb keeps in-frame clones, though not all of them. The table shows 170,000 or so clones, with 85% to 90% occurring only once. The source of this sequence is a young woman who had recovered from COVID-19. V usage is TRBV2 and J usage is TRBJ2-5, with 14 bases that match TRBD2. The sample comprised peripheral blood. Written as DNA, the CDR3 is TGTGCCAGCCCCGCCCCCTTGACTAGCGGGGGGGCAGACGAGACCCAGTACTTC. Translating it yields CASPAPLTSGGADETQYF.